There are a few counts of the clone carrying this T cell receptor (beta chain). The source of the sample is a study of spatial heterogeneity in lung cancer. CDR1 is MNHEY, CDR2 SVGEGT, per germline. This CDR3 comprises 19 residues. The germline V and J ends were trimmed by 1 base and 6 bases, with 25 bases remaining between them. As to time point: blood at routine non-recurrence follow-up after resection. A single record per CDR3 protein comes from TCRdb applying MiXCR to the 5' RACE reads. The sample lists roughly 120,000 distinct CDR3 sequences, roughly a tenth occurring once. The sequences come from PBMCs, collected at follow-up. This TCR was sampled from a female donor with early-stage non-small cell lung cancer. The chain combines TRBV6-2 or TRBV6-3 with TRBJ2-1; D is ambiguous. Here the CDR3 DNA reads TGTGCCAGCAGTTACTTCACAGCCCACTGGAGCATTAGGGCCAATGAGCAGTTCTTC. This codes for CASSYFTAHWSIRANEQFF.